The 22 T cell receptor beta chains given below trace back to one sample, sequenced in a study of T cells in Graves' hyperthyroidism and ophthalmopathy. Amplification of TCR beta CDR3 regions was performed using RNA transcripts as template. The HTBI primer set served for first-round RT-PCR of the TCR CDR3. TCRdb redid the calling of the multiplex PCR reads with MiXCR, one entry per CDR3 protein. The top ten clones hold about 3.5% of a sample with roughly 640,000 distinct CDR3 sequences, 15% to 20% of them seen once. Sequencing was performed on blood. The receptor set was obtained from a woman in her thirties or forties with Graves' ophthalmopathy.

This chain uses TRBV5-1 with TRBJ2-3; D possibly corresponds to TRBD2 (6 bases). Trimming shortened V by 4 bases and J by 3 bases, and 18 bases separated the two germline ends. This CDR3 is built from 16 residues. The germline CDR1 and CDR2 sequences are SGHRS and YFSETQ. CDR3 bases: TGCGCCAGCAGCCAACTCCCAGCGGGTGGGACAGATACGCAGTATTTT. It yields the protein CASSQLPAGGTDTQYF. Full variable domain (remainder filled in from reference TRBV5-1 and TRBJ2-3): KAGVTQTPRYLIKTRGQQVTLSCSPISGHRSVSWYQQTPGQGLQFLFEYFSETQRNKGNFPGRFSGRQFSNSRSEMNVSTLELGDSALYLCASSQLPAGGTDTQYFGPGTRLTVL.

This clonotype appeared many times. The chain is built from TRBV11-2 and TRBJ2-1, with 12 bases identical to TRBD2. The CDR3 is 15 amino acids. V lost 6 bases, J lost 9 bases, and 9 bases stayed unmatched. CDR1 SGHAT and CDR2 FQNNGV come from the germline V gene. CDR3 sequence reads: CASRQPGLAGGEQFF. The CDR3 nucleotides are TGTGCCAGCAGGCAGCCGGGACTAGCGGGTGGTGAGCAGTTCTTC.

This clonotype has ten or more counts. V and J are TRBV11-2 and TRBJ1-1; 7 nucleotides agree with TRBD1. Germline V gene lookup returns CDR1 SGHAT and CDR2 FQNNGV. CDR3 length: 14 amino acids. V lost 5 bases, J lost 1 base, and 4 bases stayed unmatched. This CDR3 reads CASSTWTGNTEAFF. The CDR3 nucleotides are TGTGCCAGCAGCACTTGGACAGGGAACACTGAAGCTTTCTTT.

With regard to this clonotype: A much larger clone sits a single nucleotide away, making a read error possible. The CDR3 is CASSQAVTQYF. Written as DNA, the CDR3 is TGTGCCAGCAGTCAAGCTGTTACGCAGTATTTT. V is TRBV7-2 and J is TRBJ2-3, with D unclear. Trimming shortened V by 6 bases and J by 8 bases, and 9 bases separated the two germline ends. The CDR3 totals 11 residues. Germline CDR1 reads SGHTA; CDR2 reads FQGNSA.

This clonotype came up a few times. The V call is TRBV19, the J call TRBJ1-1, with D tentatively TRBD1 (5 bases). The CDR3 loop spans 13 amino acids. Per germline, CDR1 LNHDA and CDR2 SQIVND (reference sequence). V was pared by 9 bases and J by 4 bases, with 15 bases between. The DNA of the CDR3 is TGTGCCAGCCACTTTGGGGGGAGCACTGAAGCTTTCTTT. Translated: CASHFGGSTEAFF.

This clonotype has a count of ten or more. The chain has TRBV5-1 and TRBJ2-1, with 9 nucleotides matching TRBD2. Germline CDR1 reads SGHRS; CDR2 reads YFSETQ. The CDR3 covers 14 residues. Unmatched junction bases numbered 7, after V lost 4 bases and J lost 8 bases. CDR3 sequence (DNA): TGCGCCAGCAGCGGAGGGACTAGCACGGATGAGCAGTTCTTC. It encodes CASSGGTSTDEQFF.

This clonotype has ten or more counts. CDR3 DNA sequence: TGTGCCAGCAGCTTAACACGCCATCAAGAGACCCAGTACTTC. Translation gives CASSLTRHQETQYF. The chain has TRBV7-2 and TRBJ2-5; D gene unclear. The germline gives CDR1 SGHTA, CDR2 FQGNSA. The CDR3 covers 14 residues. V lost 2 bases to trimming and J lost 2 bases, with 9 bases between them.

The table lists this clonotype with a few counts. CDR3 nucleotides: TGTGCCAGCAGTTTATACCTAGGCGGGAGCACAGATACGCAGTATTTT. This codes for CASSLYLGGSTDTQYF. This chain uses TRBV28 with TRBJ2-3; D possibly corresponds to TRBD2 (5 bases). The V end lost 1 base, the J end lost 0 bases, and 11 bases lay between the germline ends. In germline, CDR1 is MDHEN, CDR2 SYDVKM. The CDR3 length is 16 residues.

J is TRBJ1-2 and V is TRBV10-2, with 8 bases lining up with TRBD1. Germline loops: CDR1 WSHSY, CDR2 SAAADI. The J segment lost 5 bases and the V segment lost 6 bases, leaving 5 bases of the junction unmatched. The length of the CDR3 is 13 residues. The CDR3 DNA follows: TGCGCCAGCAGCCCGACAGGGGAATATGGCTACACCTTC. Amino acid sequence: CASSPTGEYGYTF.

The table lists this clonotype with many counts. V usage is TRBV6-1 and J usage is TRBJ1-2; unclear D gene. This CDR3 is 15 amino acids long. CDR1 is MNHNS, CDR2 SASEGT, per germline. Trimming left V 6 bases short and J 4 bases short, with 18 bases between. The CDR3 sequence is CASRPGLSTIYGYTF. The CDR3 bases are TGTGCCAGCAGGCCCGGATTGTCGACCATCTATGGCTACACCTTC.

The chain employs TRBV6-1 and TRBJ2-3, with 7 bases identical to TRBD1. This CDR3 contains 15 residues. V lost 6 bases, J lost 0 bases, and 6 bases stayed unmatched. In germline, CDR1 is MNHNS, CDR2 SASEGT. CDR3 sequence: CASSTGTVSTDTQYF. DNA for the CDR3: TGTGCCAGCAGCACAGGGACAGTTAGCACAGATACGCAGTATTTT.

CDR3 nucleotide sequence: TGTGCCAGCAGCTTATTGTACAATCAGCCCCAGCATTTT. Translation: CASSLLYNQPQHF. The chain is built from TRBV7-2 and TRBJ1-5, with no clear D. Trimming took 2 bases from V and 3 from J, leaving 5 bases between them. This CDR3 is built from 13 residues. Germline CDR1 reads SGHTA; CDR2 reads FQGNSA.

This clonotype was observed a handful of times. The chain recombines TRBV10-3 with TRBJ1-2; the match to TRBD1 covers 7 bases. This CDR3 is built from 13 residues. Germline V gene sequence: CDR1 ENHRY, CDR2 SYGVKD. V was pared by 6 bases and J by 6 bases, with 7 bases of the junction left unmatched. The CDR3 sequence is CAIRSQGSDGYTF. The CDR3 DNA reads as TGTGCCATCAGATCACAGGGGAGCGATGGCTACACCTTC.

The J gene is TRBJ2-1, the V gene TRBV27; the D gene could be TRBD1 or TRBD2 (5 bases each). This CDR3 comprises 15 residues. With 5 bases removed from V and 5 bases from J, the gap between germline ends came to 16 bases. Germline CDR1 reads MNHEY; CDR2 reads SMNVEV (reference sequence). The CDR3 nucleotides read TGTGCCAGCAGTCCCATTCGAGGGACCGACAATGAGCAGTTCTTC. Amino acids: CASSPIRGTDNEQFF.

This clonotype was recorded a few times. This chain links TRBV12-5 with TRBJ2-3; no reliable D call. The CDR3 is 13 residues long. Germline V gives CDR1 LGHNT, CDR2 FRNRAP. Between the trimmed V and J ends, which lost 2 bases and 3 bases, there was a span of 6 bases. The CDR3 reads CASGLLGTDTQYF. CDR3 sequence (DNA): TGTGCTAGTGGTTTGCTAGGGACAGATACGCAGTATTTT.

The CDR3 nucleotides read TGTGCCAGCAGTTCGGGACTAGCGGGGGGGCCTGGCACCGGGGAGCTGTTTTTT. It codes for CASSSGLAGGPGTGELFF. V and J are TRBV28 and TRBJ2-2; 16 bases match TRBD2. The germline CDR1 and CDR2 sequences are MDHEN and SYDVKM. The J segment lost 4 bases and the V segment lost 4 bases, leaving 6 bases of the junction unmatched. The CDR3 sequence is 18 residues long.

The chain recombines TRBV9 with TRBJ2-1; possibly TRBD1 or TRBD2 for D (5 bases each). The germline gives CDR1 SGDLS, CDR2 YYNGEE. CDR3 length: 16 amino acids. Trimming removed 4 bases from V and 9 bases from J, with 23 bases in between. In nucleotides, the CDR3 is TGTGCCAGCAGCTCAACGCACCGGGGCGATGGGGGTGAGCAGTTCTTC. This encodes CASSSTHRGDGGEQFF.

Many counts were recorded for this clonotype. This rearrangement joins TRBV11-2 to TRBJ1-2; 9 bases are shared with TRBD1. The CDR3 contains 13 residues. V trimming: 5 bases; J trimming: 7 bases; junction bases outside the gene matches: 5. The V gene's germline CDR1 is SGHAT and CDR2 FQNNGV. The CDR3 sequence is CASSPRDRVGYTF. For the CDR3, the DNA is TGTGCCAGCAGCCCAAGGGACAGGGTTGGCTACACCTTC.

About this clonotype itself: A much larger clone sits a single nucleotide away, making a read error possible. The chain has TRBV24-1 and TRBJ2-5; no firm D call. The germline CDR1 and CDR2 sequences are KGHDR and SFDVKD. CDR3 size: 15 residues. The CDR3 coding sequence is TGTGTCACCAGTGAGAATGGAAATCCGAAAGAGACCCAGTACTTC. It is translated as CVTSENGNPKETQYF.

Ten or more counts support this clonotype. The chain recombines TRBV3-1 with TRBJ1-5; 7 positions match TRBD1. The CDR3 has 17 amino acids. V was clipped by 6 bases and J by 0 bases; unmatched bases: 11. Germline assignment: CDR1 LGHDT and CDR2 YNNKEL (reference sequence). The CDR3 nucleotides read TGTGCCAGCAGACTCAACAGGGGATTCTATAGCAATCAGCCCCAGCATTTT. As protein: CASRLNRGFYSNQPQHF.

This clonotype was detected ten times or more. The V call is TRBV6-1, the J call TRBJ2-3; 9 nucleotides match TRBD2. The CDR3 totals 17 residues. Germline loops: CDR1 MNHNS, CDR2 SASEGT. V lost 2 bases, J lost 6 bases, and 12 bases stayed unmatched. CDR3 coding DNA: TGTGCCAGCAGTGAACACCCTAGCGGGACGAGCATGGATACGCAGTATTTT. Its protein product is CASSEHPSGTSMDTQYF.

The V call is TRBV6-1, the J call TRBJ2-5; D unclear. The CDR3 runs to 12 residues. Germline loops: CDR1 MNHNS, CDR2 SASEGT. Trimming removed 10 bases from V and 10 bases from J, with 19 bases in between. The CDR3 sequence: CATGSYFGDQYF. DNA for the CDR3: TGTGCCACCGGCTCTTACTTTGGTGACCAGTACTTC.